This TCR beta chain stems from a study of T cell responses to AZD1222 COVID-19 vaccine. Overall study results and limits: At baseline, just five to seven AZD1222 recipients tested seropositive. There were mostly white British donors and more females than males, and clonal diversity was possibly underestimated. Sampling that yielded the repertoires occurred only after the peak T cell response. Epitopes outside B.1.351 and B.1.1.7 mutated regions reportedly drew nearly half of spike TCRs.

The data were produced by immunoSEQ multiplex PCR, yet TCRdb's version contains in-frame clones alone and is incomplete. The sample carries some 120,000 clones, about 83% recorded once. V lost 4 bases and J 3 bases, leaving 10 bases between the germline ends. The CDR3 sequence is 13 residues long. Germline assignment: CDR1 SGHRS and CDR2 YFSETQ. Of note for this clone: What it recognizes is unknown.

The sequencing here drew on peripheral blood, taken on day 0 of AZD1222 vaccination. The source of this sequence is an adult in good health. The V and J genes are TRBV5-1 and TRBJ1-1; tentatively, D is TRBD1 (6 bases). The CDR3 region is CASSEQGYTEAFF. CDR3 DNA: TGCGCCAGCAGCGAACAGGGATACACTGAAGCTTTCTTT.